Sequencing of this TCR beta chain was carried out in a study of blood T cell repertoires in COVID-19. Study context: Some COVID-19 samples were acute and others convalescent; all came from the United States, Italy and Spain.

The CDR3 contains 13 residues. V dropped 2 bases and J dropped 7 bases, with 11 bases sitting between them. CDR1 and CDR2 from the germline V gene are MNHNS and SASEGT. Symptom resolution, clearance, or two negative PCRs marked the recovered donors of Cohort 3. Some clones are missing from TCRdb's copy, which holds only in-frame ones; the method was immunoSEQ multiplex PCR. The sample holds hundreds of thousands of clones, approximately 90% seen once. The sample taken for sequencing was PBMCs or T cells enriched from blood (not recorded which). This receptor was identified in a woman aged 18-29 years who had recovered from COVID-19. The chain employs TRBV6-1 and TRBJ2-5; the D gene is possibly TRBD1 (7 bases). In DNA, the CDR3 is TGTGCCAGCAGTGAATGGCAGGGGGGGACCCAGTACTTC. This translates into CASSEWQGGTQYF.